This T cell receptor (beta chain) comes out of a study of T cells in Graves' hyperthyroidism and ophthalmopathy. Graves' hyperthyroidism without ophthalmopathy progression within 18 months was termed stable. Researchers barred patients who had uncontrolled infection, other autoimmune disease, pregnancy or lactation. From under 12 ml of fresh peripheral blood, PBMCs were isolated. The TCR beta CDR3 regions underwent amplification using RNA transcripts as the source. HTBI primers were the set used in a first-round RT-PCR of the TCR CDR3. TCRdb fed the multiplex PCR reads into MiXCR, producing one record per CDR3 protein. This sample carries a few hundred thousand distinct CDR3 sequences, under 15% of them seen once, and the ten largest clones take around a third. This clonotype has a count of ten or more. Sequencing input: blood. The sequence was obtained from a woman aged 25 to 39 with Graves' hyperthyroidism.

DNA for the CDR3: TGCAGTGCTAGTCTTAGGACAGCCTTTGGGGAGACCCAGTACTTC. Protein sequence: CSASLRTAFGETQYF. The rearrangement joins TRBV20-1 to TRBJ2-5; a possible D gene is TRBD1 (6 bases). CDR3 length equals 15 residues. The germline CDR1 and CDR2 sequences are DFQATT and SNEGSKA (reference sequence). The V end lost 3 bases, the J end lost 5 bases, and 19 bases lay between the germline ends.